This T cell receptor (beta chain) was documented in a study of shared clonotypes between healthy human individuals. Points from the study as a whole: Sharing across four donors was seen in roughly 5.2% of naive CD4 clonotypes.

Assay used: immunoSEQ multiplex PCR; TCRdb lists only in-frame clones, some missing. The repertoire holds millions of clones, with 85% to 95% as singletons. Points on this clone: Its antigen is not known.

Trimming stripped 2 bases from V and 3 bases from J, with 5 bases between. CDR1 is MNHNS, CDR2 SASEGT, per germline. CDR3 size: 13 residues. The chain couples TRBV6-1 to TRBJ2-1; perhaps TRBD1 as D (5 bases). The TCR originated in a man aged 18 to 35 in good health. Material for sequencing was naive CD4+ T cells sorted from blood. Subset in this sample: CD45RA+ positively selected. The CDR3 here is CASSEQGYNEQFF. The CDR3 DNA is TGTGCCAGCAGTGAACAGGGCTACAATGAGCAGTTCTTC.